Described below is a single T cell receptor beta chain sequence and its context. This clone has a single count. Its binding antigen is unknown. No much larger clone is present one base from it, and per-base qualities are unavailable. This entry is derived from a study of blood T cell repertoires in COVID-19 (TCRdb year 2020). With regard to the full study: Samples from collaborators originated in the United States, Italy and Spain and spanned both the acute and convalescent phases of COVID-19. Samples were obtained from the ongoing ImmuneRACE study (first 160 participants) and from about 1,300 subjects provided by 6 global collaborators. The repertoires were released in a freely available public database intended as a resource for research on the immune response to SARS-CoV-2. The prospective study material was composed of cDNA or gDNA derived from T cells, B-cell-depleted T cells, or PBMCs. Where available, HLA class I and class II types were obtained from metadata supplied by the sample provider rather than from assay-based typing. Sample metadata almost always included a de-identified subject ID, COVID-19 status, age in years and sex. The dataset comprised deeply sampled blood TCRbeta repertoires from subjects exposed to, actively infected with, or recovered from COVID-19. Paper-wide results and their limitations: The amount of clinical and demographic metadata varied by source and participant and was provided uncurated.

CDR1 ENHRY and CDR2 SYGVKD are derived from the germline V gene. Clipping removes 5 bases from V and 0 bases from J, with 4 as the unmatched junction base count. Measured from the cysteine to the phenylalanine, the CDR3 is 16 residues long. CDR3 DNA is the only sequence kept; it has 48 bases, read in frame from the first base. The collaborating institutions used their own protocols to collect whole blood in K2EDTA tubes. Collaborator samples were shipped for TCRbeta analysis as frozen whole blood, isolated PBMCs, or DNA extracted from either sample type. TCRbeta CDR3 regions were amplified from genomic DNA using the immunoSEQ Assay, a bias-controlled multiplex PCR. On the study's bioinformatics: The number of nucleated cells in each sample was estimated from the amplification of reference gene primers within the assay. To quantify the absolute abundance of each unique TCRbeta CDR3 rearrangement, sequence reads were collapsed and filtered. Productive Simpson clonality was computed per sample as the square root of Simpson's diversity index over productive rearrangements. TCRdb limited this immuneACCESS table to in-frame rearrangements with V and J called. A share of clones is missing; checked studies link under half to unresolved V genes, and the rest is unexplained. That table furnishes V, J and clone size, whereas the DNA furnished D and trimming. The sample yields fewer than 75,000 clones; around 85% were counted once. The ten biggest clones cover about 4.3% of the sample.

The receptor was derived from a man in his fifties with active COVID-19. Sequenced: peripheral blood. The chain couples TRBV10-3 to TRBJ2-3, with 11 bases in between that match TRBD2. The DNA is as follows: TGTGCCATCAGTACGACTAGCGGGATGAGCACAGATACGCAGTATTTT. The translation is CAISTTSGMSTDTQYF.